The 23 T cell receptor beta chains presented below share a single source sample, sequenced in a study of beta chain features in type 1 diabetes (dated by TCRdb to 2017 to 2018). General conclusions and limits of the study: Type 1 diabetes patients showed a moderate but significant shortening of TCRB CDR3 length in all four CD4+ subsets.

Receptor libraries were prepared by the immunoSEQ multiplex PCR assay. The High Capacity cDNA Reverse Transcription Kit was used to reverse transcribe all of the isolated RNA, meaning that expressed TCRB transcripts were what got sequenced. The table comes from immuneACCESS by way of TCRdb, which keeps in-frame sequences with V and J called. Part of the clones is missing from these tables; in studies checked, under half for an unresolved V gene and the rest for unknown reasons. Across this sample there are roughly 100,000 clones, with 25% to 35% seen only once. In total, the top ten clones hold 0.53% of the sample. No antigen is known for these receptors. Sequencing was done on a sample of central memory CD4+ T cells from blood. Every receptor here comes from a woman under 30 with type 1 diabetes.

The chain joins TRBV7-2 to TRBJ2-5; perhaps TRBD2 as D (6 bases). Germline V lookup: CDR1 SGHTA, CDR2 FQGNSA. The CDR3 runs to 14 residues. V was clipped by 3 bases and J by 1 base, with 9 bases between them. CDR3 coding DNA: TGTGCCAGCAGCTTGGGGGGTTCCCAAGAGACCCAGTACTTC. This codes for CASSLGGSQETQYF.

This clone was detected only a few times. The rearrangement links TRBV10-1 to TRBJ2-7; possible D gene TRBD1, 5 bases. Germline V gene sequence: CDR1 WNHNN, CDR2 SYGVQD (reference sequence). The CDR3 is 13 residues long. Trimming shortened V by 3 bases and J by 6 bases, and 12 bases separated the two germline ends. The CDR3 sequence is CASSDRGTGEQYF. CDR3 bases: TGCGCCAGCAGTGATAGGGGTACCGGCGAGCAGTACTTC.

The chain employs TRBV5-1 and TRBJ2-1; 9 bases are shared with TRBD2. The CDR3 extends over 16 amino acids. V shed 4 bases, J shed 6 bases, and the junction held 11 bases outside the gene matches. CDR1 and CDR2 from the germline V gene are SGHRS and YFSETQ. The DNA for the CDR3 is TGCGCCAGCAGCCCCCTAGCGGGACGACCCAGCAATGAGCAGTTCTTC. Its translation is CASSPLAGRPSNEQFF.

The chain couples TRBV7-9 to TRBJ2-3, with 10 bases lining up with TRBD2. CDR3 length equals 19 residues. With V trimmed by 4 bases and J by 3 bases, 16 bases remained unmatched. The germline CDR1 and CDR2 sequences are SEHNR and FQNEAQ (reference sequence). The CDR3: CASSSGLTSGLSGTDTQYF. The CDR3 nucleotides are TGTGCCAGCAGCTCAGGACTGACTAGCGGGCTGTCTGGTACAGATACGCAGTATTTT. The entire variable domain, with the rest obtained from reference TRBV7-9 and TRBJ2-3, is as follows: DTGVSQNPRHKITKRGQNVTFRCDPISEHNRLYWYRQTLGQGPEFLTYFQNEAQLEKSRLLSDRFSAERPKGSFSTLEIQRTEQGDSAMYLCASSSGLTSGLSGTDTQYFGPGTRLTVL.

The gene calls are TRBV7-2 and TRBJ2-5; D unresolved. The J call may be in error: the DNA end matches TRBJ2-7 better. The CDR3 spans 16 residues. Germline assignment: CDR1 SGHTA and CDR2 FQGNSA. The CDR3 here is CASSLDREAASYEQYF. DNA for the CDR3: TGTGCCAGCAGCTTAGATCGTGAAGCCGCCTCCTACGAGCAGTACTTC.

The V gene is TRBV7-9, the J gene TRBJ2-3; 11 bases fit TRBD2. The junction had 4 bases not matched to a gene; V was cut back by 1 base and J by 4 bases. CDR1 and CDR2 (germline): SEHNR, FQNEAQ (reference sequence). The CDR3 loop spans 16 amino acids. The CDR3 DNA is TGTGCCAGCAGCTTAGGGCTAGCGGGAGGCGCAGATACGCAGTATTTT. This gives the protein CASSLGLAGGADTQYF.

The chain carries TRBV6-6 and TRBJ2-3; the match to TRBD2 covers 7 bases. This CDR3 comprises 15 residues. The germline CDR1 and CDR2 sequences are MNHNY and SVGAGI (reference sequence). With V trimmed by 8 bases and J by 0 bases, 8 bases remained unmatched. CDR3 in amino acids: CASEVERGSTDTQYF. CDR3 DNA: TGTGCCAGCGAGGTCGAGCGGGGAAGCACAGATACGCAGTATTTT.

Turning to this clone: At the DNA level, this CDR3 is encoded by other sequences in the same sample as well. The chain combines TRBV7-8 with TRBJ2-3, with 11 positions matching TRBD2. V shed 5 bases, J shed 4 bases, and the junction held 8 bases outside the gene matches. The germline CDR1 and CDR2 sequences are SGHVS and FQNEAQ. The CDR3 has 16 residues. CDR3 sequence (DNA): TGTGCCAGCAGCCCTAGGACTAGCGGGCGAGCAGATACGCAGTATTTT. Protein: CASSPRTSGRADTQYF.

This clone came up a few times. This rearrangement joins TRBV28 to TRBJ1-3; TRBD1 is a possible D gene (6 bases). With 4 bases removed from V and 7 bases from J, the gap between germline ends came to 11 bases. The CDR3 spans 13 residues. Germline V gene sequence: CDR1 MDHEN, CDR2 SYDVKM. The CDR3: CASSSGQSNTIYF. The DNA of the CDR3 is TGTGCCAGCAGTTCGGGACAAAGCAACACCATATATTTT.

This clone was detected a few times. The J gene is TRBJ1-2, the V gene TRBV27; 9 bases are shared with TRBD1. The CDR3 is made up of 14 amino acids. CDR1 and CDR2 from the germline V gene are MNHEY and SMNVEV (reference sequence). V dropped 4 bases and J dropped 5; count of bases not matched to a gene: 5. CDR3 sequence reads: CASSSSGTGYGYTF. Written as DNA, the CDR3 is TGTGCCAGCAGTTCATCCGGGACAGGGTATGGCTACACCTTC.

The chain joins TRBV6-6 to TRBJ1-5, with D unresolved. V was clipped by 6 bases and J by 0 bases, with 9 bases between them. The CDR3 extends over 14 amino acids. CDR1 MNHNY and CDR2 SVGAGI come from the germline V gene (reference sequence). The CDR3 nucleotides are TGTGCCAGCAGCCAAACTAGTAGCAATCAGCCCCAGCATTTT. Translated, it gives CASSQTSSNQPQHF.

This chain joins TRBV6-1 and TRBJ1-2, with 7 bases that match TRBD1. V trimming: 2 bases; J trimming: 2 bases; junction bases outside the gene matches: 8. Germline lookup yields CDR1 MNHNS and CDR2 SASEGT. The CDR3 has 16 residues. This chain's CDR3 is CASSELKTGKNYGYTF. CDR3 nucleotides: TGTGCCAGCAGTGAACTCAAGACAGGGAAAAACTATGGCTACACCTTC.

This rearrangement joins TRBV28 to TRBJ1-4, with D perhaps matching TRBD1 (6 bases). The CDR3 consists of 13 residues. V was clipped by 7 bases and J by 7 bases, with 13 bases between them. Looked up from germline, CDR1 is MDHEN and CDR2 is SYDVKM. The CDR3 reads CASNKQGPEKLFF. The DNA of the CDR3 is TGTGCCAGCAATAAACAGGGACCTGAAAAACTGTTTTTT.

This clone showed up just a few times. The chain uses TRBV27 and TRBJ1-5; D may be TRBD1 (6 bases). CDR1 and CDR2 from the germline V gene are MNHEY and SMNVEV (reference sequence). This CDR3 is built from 15 residues. Trimming stripped 10 bases from V and 0 bases from J, with 16 bases between. The CDR3 loop is CATPQDSYSNQPQHF. CDR3 DNA sequence: TGTGCCACTCCCCAGGACAGCTATAGCAATCAGCCCCAGCATTTT.

V usage is TRBV30 and J usage is TRBJ2-3, with 13 bases lining up with TRBD2. Germline CDR1 is GTSNPN and CDR2 is SVGIG (reference sequence). The V gene end was trimmed by 0 bases and the J gene end by 3 bases; junction bases not matched to a gene: 6. This CDR3 is 17 amino acids long. The CDR3 sequence: CAWSVEGLAGVTDTQYF. The DNA for the CDR3 is TGTGCCTGGAGTGTAGAAGGACTAGCGGGAGTTACAGATACGCAGTATTTT.

This clone has more than one count but fewer than ten. Other DNA sequences from this sample encode an identical CDR3 as well. The V gene is TRBV5-1, the J gene TRBJ1-1, with D maybe TRBD1 (6 bases). The V gene lost 0 bases and the J gene lost 1 base, with 7 bases spanning the gap. Germline V lookup: CDR1 SGHRS, CDR2 YFSETQ. The CDR3 loop spans 14 amino acids. This chain's CDR3 is CASSLDRANTEAFF. The CDR3, as DNA: TGCGCCAGCAGCTTGGACAGGGCGAACACTGAAGCTTTCTTT.

The genes are TRBV5-1 and TRBJ2-1, with 11 nucleotides matching TRBD2. The CDR3 length is 15 residues. Looked up from germline, CDR1 is SGHRS and CDR2 is YFSETQ. V gave up 8 bases and J gave up 6 bases; unmatched junction bases: 10. For the CDR3, the DNA is TGCGCCAGTCGACCCCTAGCGGGAGGTAGCAATGAGCAGTTCTTC. This sequence encodes CASRPLAGGSNEQFF.

In DNA form, the CDR3 reads TGTGCCAGCAGTTTACAGAGGGACTATGGCTACACCTTC. This sequence encodes CASSLQRDYGYTF. The J gene is TRBJ1-2, the V gene TRBV27; D unresolved. V gave up 2 bases and J gave up 3 bases, with 7 bases separating them. The CDR3 covers 13 residues. Germline V gene lookup returns CDR1 MNHEY and CDR2 SMNVEV (reference sequence).

This chain links TRBV7-2 with TRBJ1-5; the match to TRBD1 covers 7 bases. V lost 5 bases, J lost 2 bases, and 3 bases stayed unmatched. The germline V gene encodes CDR1 SGHTA and CDR2 FQGNSA. The CDR3 is 14 amino acids. The CDR3 region has the DNA TGTGCCAGCAGCGACGGACAGGGCAATCAGCCCCAGCATTTT. It is translated as CASSDGQGNQPQHF. The full variable domain, rest sourced from reference TRBV7-2 and TRBJ1-5, is GAGVSQSPSNKVTEKGKDVELRCDPISGHTALYWYRQSLGQGLEFLIYFQGNSAPDKSGLPSDRFSAERTGGSVSTLTIQRTQQEDSAVYLCASSDGQGNQPQHFGDGTRLSIL.

In this sample, this clone turned up a few times. The V call is TRBV29-1, the J call TRBJ2-1, with a weak D call TRBD2 (6 bases). Germline loops: CDR1 SQVTM, CDR2 ANQGSEA. V was trimmed by 1 base and J by 9 bases, leaving 16 bases between them. The CDR3 length is 14 residues. The CDR3 DNA is TGCAGCGTTGAAGGCCAGCGACTAGGTGGTGAGCAGTTCTTC. It specifies CSVEGQRLGGEQFF.

J is TRBJ2-1 and V is TRBV18, with 7 bases identical to TRBD1. Germline values: CDR1 KGHSH, CDR2 LQKENI. Trimming at V came to 6 bases and at J to 2 bases, leaving 7 bases not matched to a gene. The CDR3 consists of 15 residues. The CDR3 sequence is CASSHDRAAYNEQFF. The CDR3 nucleotides are TGTGCCAGCTCTCACGACAGGGCGGCCTACAATGAGCAGTTCTTC.

The V gene is TRBV29-1, the J gene TRBJ2-5, with D perhaps TRBD2 (5 bases). This CDR3 region has 12 residues. Germline-derived CDR1 and CDR2 are SQVTM and ANQGSEA. V was clipped by 2 bases and J by 5 bases, with 9 bases between them. The CDR3 DNA sequence: TGCAGCGTTGAACAGTTAGCGGAGACCCAGTACTTC. This codes for CSVEQLAETQYF.

J is TRBJ2-2 and V is TRBV30, with 8 bases identical to TRBD2. Germline V gene sequence: CDR1 GTSNPN, CDR2 SVGIG (reference sequence). The CDR3 is 15 residues long. After removal of 2 bases from V and 7 bases from J, the junction contained 9 bases not matched to a gene. In DNA, the CDR3 is TGTGCCTGGAGTAAAATAGCGGGATATGTCGGGGAGCTGTTTTTT. This translates into CAWSKIAGYVGELFF.